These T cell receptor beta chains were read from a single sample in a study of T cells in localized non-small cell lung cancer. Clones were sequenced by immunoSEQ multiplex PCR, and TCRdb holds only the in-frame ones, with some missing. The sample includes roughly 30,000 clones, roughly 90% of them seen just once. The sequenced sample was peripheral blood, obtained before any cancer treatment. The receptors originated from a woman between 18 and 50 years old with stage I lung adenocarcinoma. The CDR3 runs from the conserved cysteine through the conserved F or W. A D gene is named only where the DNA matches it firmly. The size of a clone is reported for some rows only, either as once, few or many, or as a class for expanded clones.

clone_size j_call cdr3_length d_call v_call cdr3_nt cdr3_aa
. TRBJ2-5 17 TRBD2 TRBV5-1 TGCGCCAGCAGCTTGGGGTTGGGAGCGGGACCGGGGGAGACCCAGTACTTC CASSLGLGAGPGETQYF
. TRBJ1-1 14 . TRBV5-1 TGCGCCAGCAGCTATGCCGGACCGAACACTGAAGCTTTCTTT CASSYAGPNTEAFF
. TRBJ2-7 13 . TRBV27 TGTGCCAGCAGTTTATCGGGAGCTTACGAGCAGTACTTC CASSLSGAYEQYF
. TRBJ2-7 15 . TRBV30 TGTGCCTGGAGTGTAGGGCTAGCGCTAACCTACGAGCAGTACTTC CAWSVGLALTYEQYF
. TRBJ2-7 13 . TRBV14 TGTGCCAGCAGCCCTTGGGCAGCCTACGAGCAGTACTTC CASSPWAAYEQYF
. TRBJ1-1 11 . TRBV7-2 TGTGCCAGCAGCTTGTCAACTGAAGCTTTCTTT CASSLSTEAFF
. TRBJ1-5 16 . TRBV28 TGTGCCAGCAGAGGGGAGAGGCGGGGGAGCAATCAGCCCCAGCATTTT CASRGERRGSNQPQHF
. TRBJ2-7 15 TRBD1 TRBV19 TGTGCCAGTAGCGTGGCGGGACAGGGGACCTACGAGCAGTACTTC CASSVAGQGTYEQYF
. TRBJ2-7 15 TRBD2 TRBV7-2 TGTGCCAGCAGCTCGAGACTAGCGGGGCTATACGAGCAGTACTTC CASSSRLAGLYEQYF
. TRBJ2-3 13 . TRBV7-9 TGTGCCAGCAGCGAGATGGGTGCAGCTACGCAGTATTTT CASSEMGAATQYF
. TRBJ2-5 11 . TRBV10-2 TGCGCCAGCAGTGACTTAGGGACCCAGTACTTC CASSDLGTQYF
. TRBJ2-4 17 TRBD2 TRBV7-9 TGTGCCAGCAGCTACTCGGGCGGGAGTGTTGGTGGGAACATTCAGTACTTC CASSYSGGSVGGNIQYF
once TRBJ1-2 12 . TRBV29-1 TGCAGCGATGGGACGGCGAACTATGGCTACACCTTC CSDGTANYGYTF
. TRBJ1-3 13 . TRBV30 TGTGCCTGGAGACTCAAGTCTGGAAACACCATATATTTT CAWRLKSGNTIYF
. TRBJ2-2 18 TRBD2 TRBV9 TGTGCCAGCAGCCCCAGGCTAGCGGGAGGGCCCCGCACCGGGGAGCTGTTTTTT CASSPRLAGGPRTGELFF
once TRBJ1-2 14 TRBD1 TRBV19 TGTGCCAGTCTTGGGACAGGCCCTAACTATGGCTACACCTTC CASLGTGPNYGYTF
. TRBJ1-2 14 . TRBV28 TGTGCCAGCAGTTTTTCGACAGCTAACTATGGCTACACCTTC CASSFSTANYGYTF
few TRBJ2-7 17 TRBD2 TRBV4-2 TGTGCCAGCAGCCAAGATGCCAGTATGGGACTAGCGAGGGAGCAGTACTTC CASSQDASMGLAREQYF
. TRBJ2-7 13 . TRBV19 TGTGCCAGTAGTATGGGACAAACGTACGAGCAGTACTTC CASSMGQTYEQYF
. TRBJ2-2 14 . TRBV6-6 TGTGCCAGCAGTCCCCAGGGTACCCCAGGGGAGCTGTTTTTT CASSPQGTPGELFF
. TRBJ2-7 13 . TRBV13 TGTGCCAGCAGCTTAGAGAGCTCATACGAGCAGTACTTC CASSLESSYEQYF
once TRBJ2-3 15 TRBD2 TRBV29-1 TGCAGCGTTGGGCTAGCGGGAGGGCCATCAGATACGCAGTATTTT CSVGLAGGPSDTQYF
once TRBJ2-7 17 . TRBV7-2 TGTGCCAGCAGCTTAACCCCCCCCCGGACAACCGCCTACGAGCAGTACTTC CASSLTPPRTTAYEQYF
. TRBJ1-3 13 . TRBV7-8 TGTGCCAGCAGCTTGGGCGGGGGAAACACCATATATTTT CASSLGGGNTIYF
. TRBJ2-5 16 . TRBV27 TGTGCCAGCAGCCCGACCTCGGCGGCAGGGAGAGAGACCCAGTACTTC CASSPTSAAGRETQYF
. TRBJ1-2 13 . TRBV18 TGTGCCAGCTCATCATTGGACAGCTATGGCTACACCTTC CASSSLDSYGYTF
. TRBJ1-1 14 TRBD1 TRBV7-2 TGTGCCAGCAGCTGGGGACAGGGGAACACTGAAGCTTTCTTT CASSWGQGNTEAFF
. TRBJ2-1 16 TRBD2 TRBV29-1 TGCAGCGTTTACCTCGCCGGGACTAGCAGGTACAATGAGCAGTTCTTC CSVYLAGTSRYNEQFF
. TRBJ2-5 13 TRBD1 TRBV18 TGTGCCAGCGCAGACAGGGTTTCGGAGACCCAGTACTTC CASADRVSETQYF
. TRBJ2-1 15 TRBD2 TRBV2 TGTGCCAGCAGTGACGTGACTAGCGGCGACAATGAGCAGTTCTTC CASSDVTSGDNEQFF
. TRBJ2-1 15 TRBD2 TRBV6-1 TGTGCCACCGAAAGACTAGCGGGAGGGCGAGATGAGCAGTTCTTC CATERLAGGRDEQFF
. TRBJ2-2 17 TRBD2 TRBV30 TGTGCCTGGAGTGTATACGGACTAGCGGGAGAAACCGGGGAGCTGTTTTTT CAWSVYGLAGETGELFF
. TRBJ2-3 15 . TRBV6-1 TGTGCCAGCAGCGGATACAGCGGAAGCACAGATACGCAGTATTTT CASSGYSGSTDTQYF